These 10 T cell receptor beta chains came from one sample sequenced in a study of OX40 agonist ivuxolimab in advanced cancers. Sequencing used immunoSEQ multiplex PCR; TCRdb keeps in-frame clones, though not all of them. The sample holds approximately 92,000 clones, about 96% seen once. This sample comprised CD4+ or CD8+ T cells sorted from blood, obtained in a trial of the OX40 agonist ivuxolimab. Every receptor here comes from an adult with an advanced solid tumor such as melanoma, head and neck, liver or kidney cancer.

The chain links TRBV27 to TRBJ2-3; D not certain. The CDR3 is 13 amino acids. Trimming took 3 bases from V and 7 from J, leaving 11 bases between them. The V gene's germline CDR1 is MNHEY and CDR2 SMNVEV (reference sequence). CDR3 nucleotide sequence: TGTGCCAGCAGTTTCTTACTAATGCATACGCAGTATTTT. It is translated as CASSFLLMHTQYF.

The chain combines TRBV28 with TRBJ1-1; D remains ambiguous. This CDR3 has 14 amino acids. Trimming cost V 1 base and J 0 bases, with 6 bases left between them. CDR1 is MDHEN and CDR2 is SYDVKM in the germline V gene. The CDR3 loop reads CASSLSGLNTEAFF. The DNA for the CDR3 is TGTGCCAGCAGTTTATCTGGTTTGAACACTGAAGCTTTCTTT.

This clone was seen just once. The chain joins TRBV7-9 to TRBJ2-2; D is perhaps TRBD2 (6 bases). This CDR3 is 17 amino acids long. The V and J ends lost 4 bases and 6 bases respectively, with 21 bases between them. CDR1 is SEHNR and CDR2 is FQNEAQ in the germline V gene (reference sequence). The CDR3 region has the DNA TGTGCCAGCAGCTCTCCACCCTTGGGGGGAACAGCCGGGGAGCTGTTTTTT. Protein sequence: CASSSPPLGGTAGELFF.

The chain has TRBV5-4 and TRBJ2-3; TRBD2 matches at 9 bases. The trim removed 0 bases at V and 1 base at J, leaving 6 bases unmatched. Germline V lookup: CDR1 SGHNT, CDR2 YYREEE (reference sequence). This CDR3 spans 17 amino acids. The CDR3 nucleotides read TGTGCCAGCAGCTTGGATGGGACTAGCCCCGGCACAGATACGCAGTATTTT. Its translation: CASSLDGTSPGTDTQYF. The complete variable domain, with remaining parts taken from reference TRBV5-4 and TRBJ2-3, reads ETGVTQSPTHLIKTRGQQVTLRCSSQSGHNTVSWYQQALGQGPQFIFQYYREEENGRGNFPPRFSGLQFPNYSSELNVNALELDDSALYLCASSLDGTSPGTDTQYFGPGTRLTVL.

The chain recombines TRBV6-6 with TRBJ2-7; D is undetermined. CDR1 and CDR2 from the germline V gene are MNHNY and SVGAGI (reference sequence). With 4 bases removed from V and 0 bases from J, the gap between germline ends came to 7 bases. The CDR3 extends over 13 amino acids. CDR3 in amino acids: CASSLASSYEQYF. The CDR3 bases are TGTGCCAGCAGTTTGGCATCCTCCTACGAGCAGTACTTC.

V is TRBV27 and J is TRBJ1-1, with no clear D. The germline gives CDR1 MNHEY, CDR2 SMNVEV (reference sequence). V shed 3 bases and J shed 3 bases, with 8 bases lying between them. The CDR3 loop spans 13 amino acids. The CDR3 DNA follows: TGTGCCAGCAGTTTGGGCGCTTACACTGAAGCTTTCTTT. Amino acids: CASSLGAYTEAFF.

This chain links TRBV5-4 with TRBJ2-7; 11 nucleotides align to TRBD1. Trimming took 6 bases from V and 5 from J; bases not matched to a gene: 7. The V gene's germline CDR1 is SGHNT and CDR2 YYREEE (reference sequence). There are 14 residues in the CDR3. CDR3 protein: CASTGTGGLHEQYF. DNA for the CDR3: TGTGCCAGCACGGGGACAGGGGGGCTTCACGAGCAGTACTTC.

The chain couples TRBV6-1 to TRBJ1-3; D gene uncertain. CDR3 length: 14 amino acids. Germline CDR1 and CDR2: MNHNS and SASEGT. Trimming removed 1 base at V and 0 bases at J, with 4 bases between. CDR3 loop: CASSEGNSGNTIYF. The DNA of the CDR3 is TGTGCCAGCAGTGAAGGGAACTCTGGAAACACCATATATTTT.

The chain has TRBV28 and TRBJ2-7; D gene ambiguous. The germline CDR1 and CDR2 sequences are MDHEN and SYDVKM. The CDR3 contains 15 residues. V was shortened by 8 bases and J by 0 bases, with 17 bases between the two germline ends. The CDR3 nucleotides are TGTGCCAGCTTAACGTCTCGGGTCGGCTCCTACGAGCAGTACTTC. This sequence encodes CASLTSRVGSYEQYF.

Of note for this clone: Other DNA sequences in this sample translate to the same CDR3. The chain employs TRBV9 and TRBJ1-1, with D uncertain. V was pared by 3 bases and J by 4 bases, with 4 bases between. The CDR3 length is 11 residues. Germline V lookup: CDR1 SGDLS, CDR2 YYNGEE. CDR3 loop: CASSDGTEAFF. CDR3 nucleotides: TGTGCCAGCAGCGACGGCACTGAAGCTTTCTTT.